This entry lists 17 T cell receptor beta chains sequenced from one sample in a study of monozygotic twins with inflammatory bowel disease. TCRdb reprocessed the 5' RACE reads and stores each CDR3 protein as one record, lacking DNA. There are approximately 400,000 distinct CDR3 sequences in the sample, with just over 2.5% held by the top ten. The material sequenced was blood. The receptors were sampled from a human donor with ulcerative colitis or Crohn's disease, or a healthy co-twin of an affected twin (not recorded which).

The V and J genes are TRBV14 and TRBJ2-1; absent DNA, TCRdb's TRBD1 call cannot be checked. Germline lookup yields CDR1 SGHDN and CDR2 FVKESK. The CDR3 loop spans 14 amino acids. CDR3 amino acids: CASSHRNREDEQFF.

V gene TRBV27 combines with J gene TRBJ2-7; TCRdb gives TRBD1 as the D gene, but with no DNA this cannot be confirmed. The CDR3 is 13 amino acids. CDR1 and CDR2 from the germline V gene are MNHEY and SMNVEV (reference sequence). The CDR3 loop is CASSGTEAYEQYF.

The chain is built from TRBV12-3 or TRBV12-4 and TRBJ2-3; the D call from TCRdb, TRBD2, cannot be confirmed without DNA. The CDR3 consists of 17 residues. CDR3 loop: CASSLGLEVASTDTQYF.

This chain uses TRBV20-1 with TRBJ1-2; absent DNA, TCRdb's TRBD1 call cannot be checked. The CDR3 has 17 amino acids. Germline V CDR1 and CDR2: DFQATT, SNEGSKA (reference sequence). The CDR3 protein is CSARPRDRGFTNYGYTF.

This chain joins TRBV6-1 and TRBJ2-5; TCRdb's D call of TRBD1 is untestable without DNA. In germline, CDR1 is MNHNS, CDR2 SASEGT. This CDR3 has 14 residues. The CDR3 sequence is CASSRGIHQETQYF.

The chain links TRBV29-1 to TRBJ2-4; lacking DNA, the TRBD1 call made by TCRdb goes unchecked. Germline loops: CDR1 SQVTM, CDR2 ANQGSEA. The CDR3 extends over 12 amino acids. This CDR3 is CSVGPGMNMQYF.

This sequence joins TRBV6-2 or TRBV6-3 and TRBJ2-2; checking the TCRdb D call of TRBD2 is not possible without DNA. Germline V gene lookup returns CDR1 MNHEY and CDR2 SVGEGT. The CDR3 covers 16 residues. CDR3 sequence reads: CASSYGIALNTGELFF.

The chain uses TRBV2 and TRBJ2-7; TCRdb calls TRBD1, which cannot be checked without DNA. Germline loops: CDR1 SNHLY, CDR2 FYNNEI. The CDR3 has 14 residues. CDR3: CASRGGEVTSDGYF.

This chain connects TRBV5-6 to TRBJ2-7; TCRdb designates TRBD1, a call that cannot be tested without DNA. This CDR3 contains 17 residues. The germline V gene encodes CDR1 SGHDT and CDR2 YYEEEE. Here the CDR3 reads CASSFNLIRDGFYEQYF.

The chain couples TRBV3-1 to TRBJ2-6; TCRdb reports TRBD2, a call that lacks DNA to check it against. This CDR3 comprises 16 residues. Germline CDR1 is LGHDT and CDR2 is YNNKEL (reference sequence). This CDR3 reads CASSQPSYPGANVLTF.

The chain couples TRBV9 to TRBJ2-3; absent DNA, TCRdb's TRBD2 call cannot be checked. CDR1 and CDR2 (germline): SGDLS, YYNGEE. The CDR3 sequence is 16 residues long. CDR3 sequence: CASSLLAGGRGDTQYF.

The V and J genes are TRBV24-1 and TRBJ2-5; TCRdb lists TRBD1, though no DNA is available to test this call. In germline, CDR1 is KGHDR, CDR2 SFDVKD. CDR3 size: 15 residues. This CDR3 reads CATSAKQGVQETQYF.

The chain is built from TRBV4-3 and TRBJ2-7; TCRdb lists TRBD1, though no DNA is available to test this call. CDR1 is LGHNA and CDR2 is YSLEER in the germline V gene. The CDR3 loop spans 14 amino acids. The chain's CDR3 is CASSPGDREYEQYF.

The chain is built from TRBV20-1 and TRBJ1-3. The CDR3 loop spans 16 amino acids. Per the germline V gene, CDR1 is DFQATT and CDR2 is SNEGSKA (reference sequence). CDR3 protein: CSAKILESLAGNTIYF.

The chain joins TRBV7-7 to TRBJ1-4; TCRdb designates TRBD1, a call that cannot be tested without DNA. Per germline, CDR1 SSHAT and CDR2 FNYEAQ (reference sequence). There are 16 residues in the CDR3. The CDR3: CASSPGQGGLNEKLFF.

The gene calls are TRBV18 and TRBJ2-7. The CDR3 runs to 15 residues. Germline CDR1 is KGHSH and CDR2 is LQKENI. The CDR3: CASSPRAKSSYEQYF.

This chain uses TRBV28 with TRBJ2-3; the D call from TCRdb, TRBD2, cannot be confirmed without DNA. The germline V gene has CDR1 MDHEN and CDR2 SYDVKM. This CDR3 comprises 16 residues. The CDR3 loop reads CASRSSGGSGTDTQYF.